One and the same sample provided the 32 T cell receptor beta chains below, sequenced in a study of blood T cell repertoires in COVID-19. TCRdb keeps only in-frame clones here, not all; method: immunoSEQ multiplex PCR. The data contain about 19,000 clones, 88% of them singletons. The sample consisted of peripheral blood. These receptors were obtained from a human donor in a cohort sampled during active COVID-19.

The chain joins TRBV4-2 to TRBJ2-7, with 7 bases fitting TRBD2. The length of the CDR3 is 16 residues. V was clipped by 0 bases and J by 1 base; unmatched bases: 6. Germline V gene data show CDR1 as LGHNA and CDR2 as YNFKEQ. CDR3 in amino acids: CASSQDRGEGSYEQYF. CDR3 bases: TGTGCCAGCAGCCAAGATCGGGGGGAGGGTTCCTACGAGCAGTACTTC.

The chain carries TRBV27 and TRBJ1-1; tentative D call: TRBD1 (5 bases). The CDR3 runs to 13 residues. V dropped 3 bases and J dropped 5 bases, with 10 bases sitting between them. Per germline, CDR1 MNHEY and CDR2 SMNVEV (reference sequence). The DNA of the CDR3 is TGTGCCAGCAGTTTCGTGGGGGGAACTGAAGCTTTCTTT. Amino acid sequence: CASSFVGGTEAFF.

The chain employs TRBV4-1 and TRBJ1-1; 8 positions agree with TRBD1. Germline trimming cut 5 bases from V and 7 bases from J; bases unmatched to any gene: 3. This CDR3 contains 12 residues. Germline CDR1 reads MGHRA; CDR2 reads YSYEKL. The CDR3 DNA sequence: TGCGCCAGCAGCTATACAGGGGGTGAAGCTTTCTTT. This encodes CASSYTGGEAFF.

The chain couples TRBV27 to TRBJ2-1; 10 bases line up with TRBD2. The CDR3 is 16 residues long. Germline loops: CDR1 MNHEY, CDR2 SMNVEV (reference sequence). The J segment lost 6 bases and the V segment lost 5 bases, leaving 10 bases of the junction unmatched. In nucleotides, the CDR3 is TGTGCCAGCAGTCGAATCCTAGCGGGAGCAGGCAATGAGCAGTTCTTC. It specifies CASSRILAGAGNEQFF.

This chain connects TRBV27 to TRBJ1-3; 7 nucleotides match TRBD1. V lost 4 bases to trimming and J lost 0 bases; unmatched junction nucleotides: 6. The CDR3 loop spans 16 amino acids. Germline CDR1 and CDR2: MNHEY and SMNVEV (reference sequence). The CDR3 region has the DNA TGTGCCAGCAGTTCCTCGGGACAGTTCTCTGGAAACACCATATATTTT. Residues: CASSSSGQFSGNTIYF.

This clone was recorded a few times. CDR3: CASSRITGERGGYTF. CDR3 sequence (DNA): TGTGCCAGCAGCCGTATAACAGGGGAGAGAGGAGGCTACACCTTC. The genes are TRBV7-2 and TRBJ1-2; 7 bases are a match to TRBD1. V lost 5 bases, J lost 8 bases, and 14 bases stayed unmatched. The CDR3 loop spans 15 amino acids. CDR1 SGHTA and CDR2 FQGNSA come from the germline V gene.

The genes are TRBV6-5 and TRBJ2-7; 7 bases match TRBD1. The length of the CDR3 is 14 residues. Losses at the gene ends were 7 bases for V and 3 bases for J; bases not matched to a gene: 9. CDR1 and CDR2 from the germline V gene are MNHEY and SVGAGI. The CDR3 DNA follows: TGTGCCAGCATGTCCAACAGGGGCGTCTACGAGCAGTACTTC. This sequence encodes CASMSNRGVYEQYF.

This chain uses TRBV11-2 with TRBJ2-7, with a weak D call TRBD2 (6 bases). V lost 3 bases to trimming and J lost 7 bases, with 16 bases between them. CDR1 and CDR2 (germline): SGHAT, FQNNGV. This CDR3 is built from 14 residues. The CDR3 bases are TGTGCCAGCAGCTTCCTCTCCCGCCGGGGGGAGCAGTACTTC. Translating gives CASSFLSRRGEQYF.

Written as DNA, the CDR3 is TGTGCCAGCAGCCAAGTCCCAGCGGATTTGAACACCGGGGAGCTGTTTTTT. This codes for CASSQVPADLNTGELFF. The chain carries TRBV3-1 (or the pseudogene TRBV3-2) and TRBJ2-2, with a tentative D call TRBD2 (5 bases). This CDR3 has 17 residues. Germline V lookup: CDR1 LGHDT, CDR2 YNNKEL (reference sequence). V shed 1 base and J shed 1 base, with 13 bases lying between them.

This clone occurred a few times. The chain recombines TRBV19 with TRBJ2-7, with 7 bases lining up with TRBD2. Germline trimming cut 0 bases from V and 3 bases from J; bases unmatched to any gene: 8. The germline CDR1 and CDR2 sequences are LNHDA and SQIVND (reference sequence). The CDR3 is made up of 16 amino acids. For the CDR3, the DNA is TGTGCCAGTAGTATAGATCTATGGGGAGGGAACTACGAGCAGTACTTC. It specifies CASSIDLWGGNYEQYF.

The rearrangement uses TRBV3-1 (or the pseudogene TRBV3-2) and TRBJ2-4; 7 nucleotides agree with TRBD1. The trim removed 4 bases at V and 2 bases at J, leaving 2 bases unmatched. Germline CDR1 LGHDT, CDR2 YNNKEL (reference sequence). The CDR3 length is 14 residues. CDR3 in amino acids: CASSPTGPKNIQYF. As DNA, the CDR3 is TGTGCCAGCAGCCCGACAGGGCCCAAAAACATTCAGTACTTC.

The rearrangement links TRBV18 to TRBJ2-5; possible D gene TRBD2, 5 bases. CDR1 and CDR2 from the germline V gene are KGHSH and LQKENI. Deletions cut 2 bases from V and 14 bases from J, with 24 bases between. The CDR3 extends over 15 amino acids. CDR3 nucleotide sequence: TGTGCCAGCTCACCAGGTACTACCAGCGGCGGACCGGGTTACTTC. It specifies CASSPGTTSGGPGYF.

The chain carries TRBV7-9 and TRBJ1-2; the D is unclear. Trimming took 1 base from V and 8 from J, leaving 14 bases between them. The CDR3 has 14 amino acids. CDR1 and CDR2 from the germline V gene are SEHNR and FQNEAQ (reference sequence). The CDR3 loop is CASSLVRGSGGYTF. The CDR3 DNA reads as TGTGCCAGCAGCTTAGTACGGGGAAGTGGGGGCTACACCTTC.

V gene TRBV6-5 combines with J gene TRBJ2-7; no firm D call. Germline assignment: CDR1 MNHEY and CDR2 SVGAGI. The CDR3 spans 15 residues. V gave up 7 bases and J gave up 0 bases, with 16 bases separating them. This CDR3 is CASTYLAALSYEQYF. The CDR3, as DNA: TGTGCCAGCACCTACTTAGCTGCCCTCTCCTACGAGCAGTACTTC.

This clone was seen only a few times. The chain has TRBV7-2 and TRBJ1-3; D possibly corresponds to TRBD1 (6 bases). Germline V gene sequence: CDR1 SGHTA, CDR2 FQGNSA. The CDR3 totals 13 residues. With 3 bases removed from V and 3 bases from J, the gap between germline ends came to 6 bases. CDR3 sequence: CASSLGHGNTIYF. The DNA of the CDR3 is TGTGCCAGCAGCTTGGGACATGGAAACACCATATATTTT.

The chain has TRBV28 and TRBJ2-6; D ambiguous. The CDR3 runs to 14 residues. Deletions cut 3 bases from V and 4 bases from J, with 7 bases between. Germline values: CDR1 MDHEN, CDR2 SYDVKM. The CDR3 loop is CASSFRRGANVLTF. DNA of the CDR3: TGTGCCAGCAGTTTTCGCAGAGGGGCCAACGTCCTGACTTTC.

The chain employs TRBV3-1 (or the pseudogene TRBV3-2) and TRBJ2-1; possibly TRBD2 for D (6 bases). Trimming took off 1 base at V and 9 bases at J, with 13 bases between the two ends. Germline V gene data show CDR1 as LGHDT and CDR2 as YNNKEL (reference sequence). The CDR3 spans 14 residues. The CDR3 sequence is CASSQAGVVREQFF. The CDR3 DNA is TGTGCCAGCAGCCAAGCGGGAGTGGTCCGTGAGCAGTTCTTC.

The rearrangement links TRBV27 to TRBJ1-1, with D tentatively TRBD1 (6 bases). The germline V gene has CDR1 MNHEY and CDR2 SMNVEV (reference sequence). The CDR3 length is 13 residues. V shed 2 bases and J shed 6 bases, with 10 bases lying between them. CDR3 amino acids: CASSLHRAAEAFF. CDR3 bases: TGTGCCAGCAGTTTACACAGGGCGGCTGAAGCTTTCTTT.

This chain's CDR3 is CASSRQNTEAFF. CDR3 sequence (DNA): TGTGCCAGCTCACGACAGAACACTGAAGCTTTCTTT. V and J are TRBV18 and TRBJ1-1; D gene ambiguous. Germline V lookup: CDR1 KGHSH, CDR2 LQKENI. The V and J ends lost 4 bases and 1 base respectively, with 4 bases between them. The CDR3 is 12 amino acids.

This clone showed up just a few times. This chain links TRBV28 with TRBJ2-3; possibly TRBD1 for D (6 bases). Deletions cut 6 bases from V and 2 bases from J, with 15 bases between. The CDR3 sequence is 15 residues long. Germline assignment: CDR1 MDHEN and CDR2 SYDVKM. CDR3 sequence: CASSLGRGITDTQYF. The CDR3 nucleotides are TGTGCCAGCAGCCTTGGCAGGGGAATCACAGATACGCAGTATTTT.

The V gene is TRBV19, the J gene TRBJ2-3; possible D gene TRBD2, 6 bases. The CDR3 extends over 16 amino acids. Germline assignment: CDR1 LNHDA and CDR2 SQIVND (reference sequence). Trimming took off 4 bases at V and 5 bases at J, with 19 bases between the two ends. CDR3 sequence reads: CASSKTGTLGGDTQYF. CDR3 coding DNA: TGTGCCAGTAGTAAAACCGGGACTCTTGGCGGAGATACGCAGTATTTT.

The genes are TRBV7-2 and TRBJ2-3; no clear D. CDR1 is SGHTA, CDR2 FQGNSA, per germline. V was clipped by 2 bases and J by 2 bases, with 5 bases between them. This CDR3 spans 13 amino acids. The CDR3 sequence: CASSLQDTDTQYF. The DNA for the CDR3 is TGTGCCAGCAGCTTACAGGACACAGATACGCAGTATTTT.

The V call is TRBV20-1, the J call TRBJ2-7, with 9 bases aligning to TRBD2. Germline V lookup: CDR1 DFQATT, CDR2 SNEGSKA (reference sequence). This CDR3 has 15 residues. Trimming cost V 3 bases and J 1 base; bases outside gene matches: 7. The CDR3 loop reads CSASTAGGPSYEQYF. The CDR3 DNA is TGCAGTGCTAGTACGGCGGGAGGGCCTTCCTACGAGCAGTACTTC.

CDR3 coding DNA: TGTGCCAGCAGTGAAGCGCTTCGGGCAGGGAGAAACACCATATATTTT. This codes for CASSEALRAGRNTIYF. J is TRBJ1-3 and V is TRBV2, with D perhaps TRBD1 (5 bases). CDR3 length: 16 amino acids. V gave up 0 bases and J gave up 5 bases, with 14 bases separating them. Germline lookup yields CDR1 SNHLY and CDR2 FYNNEI. The whole variable domain, filled in from reference TRBV2 and TRBJ1-3, reads EPEVTQTPSHQVTQMGQEVILRCVPISNHLYFYWYRQILGQKVEFLVSFYNNEISEKSEIFDDQFSVERPDGSNFTLKIRSTKLEDSAMYFCASSEALRAGRNTIYFGEGSWLTVV.

This rearrangement joins TRBV25-1 to TRBJ1-2; TRBD1 agrees at 7 bases. V dropped 6 bases and J dropped 4; count of bases not matched to a gene: 5. Germline loops: CDR1 MGHDK, CDR2 SYGVNS. This CDR3 has 13 amino acids. The CDR3 region has the DNA TGTGCCAGCAGAAACAGGGGCCCCTATGGCTACACCTTC. Residues: CASRNRGPYGYTF.

The chain carries TRBV24-1 and TRBJ1-5; 9 bases fit TRBD1. Trimming cost V 2 bases and J 7 bases; bases outside gene matches: 5. The CDR3 spans 15 residues. Germline CDR1 and CDR2: KGHDR and SFDVKD. CDR3 sequence (DNA): TGTGCCACCAGTGATTCGACAGGGGGTGGCCAGCCCCAGCATTTT. Translating it yields CATSDSTGGGQPQHF.

The chain carries TRBV6-4 and TRBJ2-1, with 12 bases fitting TRBD2. The V gene's germline CDR1 is MRHNA and CDR2 SNTAGT. The CDR3 has 16 amino acids. V trimming: 7 bases; J trimming: 3 bases; junction bases outside the gene matches: 7. The CDR3 sequence is CASTRLAGEGYNEQFF. In DNA, the CDR3 is TGTGCCAGCACTAGACTAGCGGGAGAGGGCTACAATGAGCAGTTCTTC.

Note on this clone: The junction differs from germline at one of its ends, possibly a read error. The chain combines TRBV7-7 with TRBJ2-5; 13 bases align to TRBD2. The CDR3 is made up of 17 amino acids. Germline assignment: CDR1 SSHAT and CDR2 FNYEAQ (reference sequence). CDR3 region: CASSSGRLAGGGETQYF. CDR3 DNA: TGTGCTAGCAGCTCAGGACGACTAGCGGGAGGAGGGGAGACCCAGTACTTC.

The chain joins TRBV12-3 or TRBV12-4 to TRBJ2-1, with no clear D. The CDR3 length is 12 residues. V was shortened by 1 base and J by 9 bases, with 7 bases between the two germline ends. Here the CDR3 reads CASSLGGSEQFF. The CDR3 nucleotides are TGTGCCAGCAGTTTAGGCGGCAGTGAGCAGTTCTTC.

The chain joins TRBV27 to TRBJ2-6; D is undetermined. Germline-derived CDR1 and CDR2 are MNHEY and SMNVEV (reference sequence). The ends were cut back, 0 bases at V and 7 bases at J, with 22 bases in the middle. This CDR3 region has 19 residues. This CDR3 reads CASSLSSDNLISVANVLTF. In nucleotides, the CDR3 is TGTGCCAGCAGTTTATCGAGCGATAATCTAATTTCTGTTGCCAACGTCCTGACTTTC.

V is TRBV18 and J is TRBJ2-5, with TRBD2 identical over 14 bases. The germline gives CDR1 KGHSH, CDR2 LQKENI. The CDR3 extends over 16 amino acids. Trimming removed 6 bases from V and 2 bases from J; junction bases left unmatched: 5. The chain's CDR3 is CASSSTSGRGQETQYF. The DNA of the CDR3 is TGTGCCAGCTCTTCGACTAGCGGGAGGGGGCAAGAGACCCAGTACTTC.

V usage is TRBV19 and J usage is TRBJ2-7; 8 bases fit TRBD2. In germline, CDR1 is LNHDA, CDR2 SQIVND (reference sequence). The CDR3 sequence is 15 residues long. V lost 3 bases and J lost 9; bases outside the gene matches: 13. The CDR3, as DNA: TGTGCCAGTAGTATCGGAACGGGAGGGTACGGTGGGCAGTACTTC. Translated: CASSIGTGGYGGQYF.